Listed below are T cell receptor beta chains from one sample, sequenced in a study of CD8 T cell repertoires and HIV-1 epitope variants. Clones were read by immunoSEQ multiplex PCR, and TCRdb kept only the in-frame ones, dropping some. The data hold about 5,000 clones, with approximately 70% observed a single time. Their antigens are not known. Sequenced input: cultured CD8+ T cells derived from PBMCs. These receptors all stem from a male donor with HIV. Both conserved end residues are part of each CDR3. D genes are given only for firm matches. For some rows the clone size is stated as once, few or many, or as a class when expanded; others skip it.

abundance	d_gene	v_gene	j_gene	CDR3aa	CDR3nt
medium-sized	-	TRBV28	TRBJ1-2	CASSLVTEANYGYTF	TGTGCCAGCAGTTTAGTCACGGAGGCTAACTATGGCTACACCTTC
once	TRBD1	TRBV6-5	TRBJ2-5	CASSLDLQGVGETQYF	TGTGCCAGCAGTTTAGATTTACAGGGGGTGGGGGAGACCCAGTACTTC
-	TRBD2	TRBV11-2	TRBJ2-1	CASSLSTSGLNEQFF	TGTGCCAGCAGCTTAAGTACTAGCGGCCTCAATGAGCAGTTCTTC
few	TRBD2	TRBV4-1	TRBJ2-7	CASSQLAGDHEQYF	TGCGCCAGCAGCCAACTAGCGGGAGACCACGAGCAGTACTTC
-	-	TRBV29-1	TRBJ2-7	CSVEGTVSYEQYF	TGCAGCGTTGAGGGGACCGTCTCCTACGAGCAGTACTTC
-	-	TRBV6-5	TRBJ2-7	CASSYWAGDGEQYF	TGTGCCAGCAGTTACTGGGCAGGGGACGGCGAGCAGTACTTC
-	-	TRBV6-4	TRBJ1-5	CASRSVQENQPQHF	TGTGCCAGCAGATCCGTACAGGAAAATCAGCCCCAGCATTTT
-	-	TRBV21-1	TRBJ2-1	CASTRTGGYNEQFF	TGTGCCAGCACCCGGACAGGGGGCTACAATGAGCAGTTCTTC
few	TRBD1	TRBV19	TRBJ1-1	CASSPGTGGLVNTEAFF	TGTGCCAGTAGTCCGGGGACAGGGGGCTTAGTGAACACTGAAGCTTTCTTT
-	-	TRBV18	TRBJ2-3	CASANINRETDTQYF	TGTGCCAGCGCAAACATAAACAGGGAAACAGATACGCAGTATTTT
large	-	TRBV5-1	TRBJ1-2	CASSSQETNYGYTF	TGCGCCAGCAGCTCGCAGGAGACTAACTATGGCTACACCTTC
-	TRBD2	TRBV30	TRBJ2-3	CAWSKGSGVTDTQYF	TGTGCCTGGAGTAAGGGTAGCGGGGTAACAGATACGCAGTATTTT
-	-	TRBV27	TRBJ1-2	CASSLAVTDYGYTF	TGTGCCAGCAGTTTGGCGGTGACGGACTATGGCTACACCTTC
-	TRBD1	TRBV2	TRBJ2-1	CASRLPGQVENEQFF	TGTGCCAGCAGACTTCCGGGACAGGTAGAAAATGAGCAGTTCTTC
-	-	TRBV7-2	TRBJ2-6	CASSLRSTASGANVLTF	TGTGCCAGCAGCTTAAGGTCCACGGCCTCCGGGGCCAACGTCCTGACTTTC
-	-	TRBV19	TRBJ2-7	CASSTSGDGAYEQYF	TGTGCCAGTAGTACCTCTGGGGATGGTGCCTACGAGCAGTACTTC
-	-	TRBV27	TRBJ1-1	CASSLVQGSTEAFF	TGTGCCAGCAGTTTAGTTCAGGGTTCCACTGAAGCTTTCTTT
-	TRBD1	TRBV5-1	TRBJ1-4	CASSPGQVKTNEKLFF	TGCGCCAGCAGCCCGGGACAGGTGAAAACTAATGAAAAACTGTTTTTT
-	TRBD2	TRBV28	TRBJ2-7	CASSLERGGVEQYF	TGTGCCAGCAGTTTGGAGCGGGGTGGGGTCGAGCAGTACTTC
few	-	TRBV5-1	TRBJ2-5	CASSLAGQQETQYF	TGCGCCAGCAGCTTGGCCGGACAGCAAGAGACCCAGTACTTC
medium-sized	-	TRBV5-4	TRBJ1-5	CASSFSGSNQPQHF	TGTGCCAGCAGCTTTTCGGGTAGCAATCAGCCCCAGCATTTT
few	TRBD1	TRBV29-1	TRBJ2-1	CSVDHWDRYNEQFF	TGCAGCGTTGACCACTGGGACAGGTACAATGAGCAGTTCTTC